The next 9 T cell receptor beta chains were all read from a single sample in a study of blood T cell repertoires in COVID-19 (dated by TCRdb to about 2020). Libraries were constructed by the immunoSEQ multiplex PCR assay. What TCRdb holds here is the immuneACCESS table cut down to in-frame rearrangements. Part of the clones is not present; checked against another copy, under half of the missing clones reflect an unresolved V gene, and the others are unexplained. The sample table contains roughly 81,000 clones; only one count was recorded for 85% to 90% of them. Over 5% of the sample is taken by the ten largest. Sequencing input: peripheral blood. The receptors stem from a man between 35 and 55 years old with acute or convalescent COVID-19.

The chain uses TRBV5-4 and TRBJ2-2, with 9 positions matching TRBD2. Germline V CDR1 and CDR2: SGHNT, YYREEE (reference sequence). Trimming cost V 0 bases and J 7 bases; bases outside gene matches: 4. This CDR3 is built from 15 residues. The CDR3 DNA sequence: TGTGCCAGCAGCTTGGGGACTAGCGTTAACGGGGAGCTGTTTTTT. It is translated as CASSLGTSVNGELFF.

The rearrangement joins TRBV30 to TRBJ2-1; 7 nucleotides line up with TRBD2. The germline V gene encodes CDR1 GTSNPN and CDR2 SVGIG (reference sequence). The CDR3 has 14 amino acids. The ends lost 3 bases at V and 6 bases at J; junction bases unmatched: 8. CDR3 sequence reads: CAWSGGGGPNEQFF. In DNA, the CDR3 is TGTGCCTGGAGCGGCGGGGGAGGCCCCAATGAGCAGTTCTTC.

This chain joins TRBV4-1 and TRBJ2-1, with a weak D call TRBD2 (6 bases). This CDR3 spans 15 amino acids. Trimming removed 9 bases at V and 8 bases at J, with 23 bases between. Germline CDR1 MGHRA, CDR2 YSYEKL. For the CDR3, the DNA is TGCGCCAGACCCCACAGCGGGCCACCCCCCCATGAGCAGTTCTTC. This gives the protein CARPHSGPPPHEQFF.

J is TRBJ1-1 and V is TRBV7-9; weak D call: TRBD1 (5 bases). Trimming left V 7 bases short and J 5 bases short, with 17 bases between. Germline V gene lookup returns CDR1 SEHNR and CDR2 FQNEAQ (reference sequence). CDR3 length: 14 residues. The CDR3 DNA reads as TGTGCCAGCAACGGACTCAGGGAGGGGACTGAAGCTTTCTTT. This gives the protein CASNGLREGTEAFF.

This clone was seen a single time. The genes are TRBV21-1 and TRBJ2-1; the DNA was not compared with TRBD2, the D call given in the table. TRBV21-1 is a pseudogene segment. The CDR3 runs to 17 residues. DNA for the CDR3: TGTGCCAGCAGCAAAGCGGGGGGAGGGCCCCCCTACAATGAGCAGTTCTTC. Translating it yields CASSKAGGGPPYNEQFF.

CDR3 DNA sequence: TGTGCCAGCTCACCATCGGGGGGGGCCAACTATGGCTACACCTTC. It is translated as CASSPSGGANYGYTF. This sequence joins TRBV18 and TRBJ1-2, with TRBD1 as a possible D gene (6 bases). V was trimmed by 2 bases and J by 2 bases, leaving 12 bases between them. Germline V CDR1 and CDR2: KGHSH, LQKENI. This CDR3 has 15 residues.

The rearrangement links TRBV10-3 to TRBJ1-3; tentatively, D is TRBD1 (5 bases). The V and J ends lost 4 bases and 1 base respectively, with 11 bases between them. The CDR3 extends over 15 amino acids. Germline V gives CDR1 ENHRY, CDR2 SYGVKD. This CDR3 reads CAISASGGSGNTIYF. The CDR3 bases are TGTGCCATCAGTGCCTCGGGGGGTTCTGGAAACACCATATATTTT.

The CDR3 DNA follows: TGTGCCAGCAGCACCGCAGCTCAGGCAGACACTGAAGCTTTCTTT. This translates into CASSTAAQADTEAFF. The rearrangement links TRBV7-9 to TRBJ1-1; D is uncertain. V was trimmed by 5 bases and J by 3 bases, leaving 16 bases between them. The CDR3 extends over 15 amino acids. The germline CDR1 and CDR2 sequences are SEHNR and FQNEAQ (reference sequence). Full variable domain (remainder filled in from reference TRBV7-9 and TRBJ1-1): DTGVSQNPRHKITKRGQNVTFRCDPISEHNRLYWYRQTLGQGPEFLTYFQNEAQLEKSRLLSDRFSAERPKGSFSTLEIQRTEQGDSAMYLCASSTAAQADTEAFFGQGTRLTVV.

CDR3 region: CASSLSGRNQPQHF. The CDR3 nucleotides read TGTGCCAGCAGCTTATCAGGGCGCAATCAGCCCCAGCATTTT. The chain joins TRBV11-2 to TRBJ1-5; a possible D gene is TRBD1 (5 bases). Germline CDR1 and CDR2: SGHAT and FQNNGV. This CDR3 comprises 14 residues. V lost 2 bases and J lost 2, with 7 bases in between.